This TCR beta chain was documented in a study of read filtering for tumor transcriptome and immune sequencing. General study results and limits: Single-read clonotypes: approximately 87% of IR-seq clonotypes (around 3.5% of reads), 74.6% of RNA-seq clonotypes (roughly 49% of reads). Sorted CD138-negative bone marrow cells were not purified T cells. IR-seq captured clonotypes deeper and more reliably than RNA-seq.

The CDR3 contains 16 residues. Trimming took 3 bases from V and 1 from J, leaving 13 bases between them. In germline, CDR1 is LNHDA, CDR2 SQIVND (reference sequence). Bone marrow was sampled from every patient at the time of active disease. Molecular barcoded adaptors covering alpha/delta and beta/gamma chains were used on 400 ng RNA. MiXCR was run by TCRdb on the reads, yielding one entry per CDR3 protein. The data contain under 30,000 distinct CDR3 sequences, approximately 23% of them seen just once; the ten biggest clones take up more than 45%. This clonotype has at least ten counts. Its antigen is undetermined.

V gene TRBV19 combines with J gene TRBJ2-4, with D possibly being TRBD2 (6 bases). Sequencing used a population of CD138-negative cells sorted from bone marrow. This receptor was identified in a donor at least 40 years old with multiple myeloma. In DNA form, the CDR3 reads TGTGCCAGTAGTATGGGGGGTTGGGAGGCCAAAAACATTCAGTACTTC. Protein product: CASSMGGWEAKNIQYF. The variable domain in full, completed from reference TRBV19 and TRBJ2-4, reads DGGITQSPKYLFRKEGQNVTLSCEQNLNHDAMYWYRQDPGQGLRLIYYSQIVNDFQKGDIAEGYSVSREKKESFPLTVTSAQKNPTAFYLCASSMGGWEAKNIQYFGAGTRLSVL.